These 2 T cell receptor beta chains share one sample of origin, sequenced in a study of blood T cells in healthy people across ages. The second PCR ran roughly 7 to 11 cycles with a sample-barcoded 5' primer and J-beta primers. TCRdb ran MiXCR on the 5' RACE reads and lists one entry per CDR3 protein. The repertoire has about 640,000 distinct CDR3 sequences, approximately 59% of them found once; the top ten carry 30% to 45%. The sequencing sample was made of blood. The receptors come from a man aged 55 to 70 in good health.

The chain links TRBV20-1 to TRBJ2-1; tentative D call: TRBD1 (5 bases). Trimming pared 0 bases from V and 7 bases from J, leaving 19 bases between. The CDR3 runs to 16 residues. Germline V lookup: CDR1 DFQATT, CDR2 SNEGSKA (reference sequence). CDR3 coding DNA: TGCAGTGCTAGAGATGGATACAGGAAAAATCTGAATGAGCAGTTCTTC. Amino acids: CSARDGYRKNLNEQFF.

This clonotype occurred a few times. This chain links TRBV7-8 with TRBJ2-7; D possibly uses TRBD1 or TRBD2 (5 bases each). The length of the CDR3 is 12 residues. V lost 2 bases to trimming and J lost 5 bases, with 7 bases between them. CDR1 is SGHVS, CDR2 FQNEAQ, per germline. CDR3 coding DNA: TGTGCCAGCAGCTTATTGGGGGACGAGCAGTACTTC. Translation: CASSLLGDEQYF.